The sequence of this T cell receptor beta chain was determined in a study of T cell repertoires in cytomegalovirus infection. About the study: From public TCR beta signatures came an indication of both CMV infection and matching HLA type. Study-wide results and caveats: Accumulated public TCR beta family frequency recognized individuals carrying CMV together with the relevant HLA.

One entry per CDR3 protein results from TCRdb running MiXCR on the reads. The sample holds approximately 910,000 distinct CDR3 sequences; approximately 31% are singletons and the top ten take over 11%. This clonotype showed up just a few times. Its antigen is currently unknown. This TCR came from a human donor in good health (CMV status not recorded). Some clones in this sample may be carry-over from other donors' samples. The sequenced sample was cultured CD8+ T cells from PBMCs, obtained from culture after CMV antigen stimulation.

Here the CDR3 reads CASSYGLVDSSETYEQYF. The CDR3 region has the DNA TGTGCCAGCAGTTACGGCCTGGTGGACAGCAGCGAAACATACGAGCAGTACTTC. The V gene is TRBV6-6, the J gene TRBJ2-7; D is perhaps TRBD1 (6 bases). Deletions cut 2 bases from V and 4 bases from J, with 24 bases between. This CDR3 is built from 18 residues. The germline CDR1 and CDR2 sequences are MNHNY and SVGAGI (reference sequence).